This TCR beta chain came from a study of OX40 agonist ivuxolimab in advanced cancers. The CDR3 length is 14 residues. Per the germline V gene, CDR1 is MDHEN and CDR2 is SYDVKM. V shed 4 bases, J shed 4 bases, and the junction held 6 bases outside the gene matches. In the case of this clone: Its specificity is not known.

Peripheral blood came from all dose cohorts at three timepoints. Overall study findings and caveats: Expanded clones were, on average, more numerous in CD8+ T cells than in CD4+. Partial responders receiving 0.1-3.0 mg/kg showed among the lowest clonal expansion.

Method: immunoSEQ multiplex PCR; TCRdb's copy keeps in-frame clones and lacks some. Among roughly 56,000 clones listed, approximately 80% were seen once. V gene TRBV28 combines with J gene TRBJ2-7; 8 bases are shared with TRBD1. Sequencing was performed on CD4+ or CD8+ T cells sorted from blood, taken in a trial of the OX40 agonist ivuxolimab. This receptor was obtained from an adult with an advanced solid tumor such as melanoma, head and neck, liver or kidney cancer. For the CDR3, the DNA is TGTGCCAGCAGTTCGGGACAGGACCGATACGAGCAGTACTTC. It codes for CASSSGQDRYEQYF. The full variable domain, completed using reference TRBV28 and TRBJ2-7, is DVKVTQSSRYLVKRTGEKVFLECVQDMDHENMFWYRQDPGLGLRLIYFSYDVKMKEKGDIPEGYSVSREKKERFSLILESASTNQTSMYLCASSSGQDRYEQYFGPGTRLTVT.